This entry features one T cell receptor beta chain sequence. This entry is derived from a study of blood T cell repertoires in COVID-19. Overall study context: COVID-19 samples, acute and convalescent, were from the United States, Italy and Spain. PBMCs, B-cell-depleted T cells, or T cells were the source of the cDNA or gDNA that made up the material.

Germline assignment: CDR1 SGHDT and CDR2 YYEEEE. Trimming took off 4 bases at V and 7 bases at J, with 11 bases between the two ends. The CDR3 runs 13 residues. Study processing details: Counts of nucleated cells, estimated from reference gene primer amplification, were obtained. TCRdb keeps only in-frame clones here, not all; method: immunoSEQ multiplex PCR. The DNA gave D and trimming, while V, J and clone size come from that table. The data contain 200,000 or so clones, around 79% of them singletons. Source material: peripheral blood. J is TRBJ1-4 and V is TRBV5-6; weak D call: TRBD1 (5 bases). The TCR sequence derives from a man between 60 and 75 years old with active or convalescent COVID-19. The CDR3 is CASSRGDGEKLFF. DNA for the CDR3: TGTGCCAGCAGCCGGGGGGACGGTGAAAAACTGTTTTTT.